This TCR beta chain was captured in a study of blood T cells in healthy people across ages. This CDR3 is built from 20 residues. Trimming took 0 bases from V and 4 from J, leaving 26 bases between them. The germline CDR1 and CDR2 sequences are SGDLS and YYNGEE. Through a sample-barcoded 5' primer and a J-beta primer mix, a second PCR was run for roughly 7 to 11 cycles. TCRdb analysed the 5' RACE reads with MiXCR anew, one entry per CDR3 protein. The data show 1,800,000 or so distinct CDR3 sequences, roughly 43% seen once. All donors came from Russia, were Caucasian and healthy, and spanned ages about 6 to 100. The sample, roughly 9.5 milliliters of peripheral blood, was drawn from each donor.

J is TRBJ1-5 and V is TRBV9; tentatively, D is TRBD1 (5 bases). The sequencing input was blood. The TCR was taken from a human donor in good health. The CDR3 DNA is TGTGCCAGCAGCGTAGAGAAGGAGGGGCAGGTCCGAGGGTCGAATCAGCCCCAGCATTTT. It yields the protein CASSVEKEGQVRGSNQPQHF.